This entry features one T cell receptor (beta chain) sequence. This record belongs to a study of blood T cell repertoires in COVID-19. At the level of the study: Researchers got acute and convalescent COVID-19 samples from the United States, Italy and Spain. T cells, B-cell-depleted T cells, or PBMCs supplied cDNA or gDNA.

How the authors handled the data: Reference gene primer amplification gave estimated nucleated cell counts. The table came from immunoSEQ multiplex PCR; TCRdb's copy has only in-frame clones and leaves some out. Clonal size and the V and J genes are those of that table, whereas D and trimming came from the DNA. This table has hundreds of thousands of clones, 83% appearing once. The receptor comes from a woman in her 40s with active or convalescent COVID-19. The specimen sequenced was peripheral blood.

As DNA, the CDR3 is TGTGCCAGCAGCCCACGGGGACTAGCGGGAGGAGAGCAGTACTTC. Translation gives CASSPRGLAGGEQYF. The chain uses TRBV5-4 and TRBJ2-7; 15 bases align to TRBD2. CDR1 is SGHNT, CDR2 YYREEE, per germline (reference sequence). This CDR3 contains 15 residues. Trimming at V came to 4 bases and at J to 7 bases, leaving 6 bases not matched to a gene.